These 9 T cell receptor beta chains were all obtained from the same sample, sequenced in a study of cytomegalovirus exposure and HLA in healthy donors. PCR used 60 Vbeta primers and 13 Jbeta primers. Only in-frame clones appear in the TCRdb table, and some are missing; sequencing was by immunoSEQ multiplex PCR. This table holds roughly 150,000 clones, around two thirds found once. The sequencing input was PBMCs. The receptors shown here come from a man under 40 in good health and CMV-seropositive.

V usage is TRBV5-1 and J usage is TRBJ2-5, with 15 positions matching TRBD2. With 4 bases clipped from V and 4 bases from J, the junction kept 17 bases outside the gene matches. The CDR3 is 20 amino acids. Germline V gene lookup returns CDR1 SGHRS and CDR2 YFSETQ. The CDR3 is CASSGGLAGGPSVFLETQYF. The DNA of the CDR3 is TGCGCCAGCAGCGGAGGACTAGCGGGAGGGCCTTCGGTTTTCTTAGAGACCCAGTACTTC.

This chain connects TRBV30 to TRBJ2-7, with no clear D. The germline CDR1 and CDR2 sequences are GTSNPN and SVGIG (reference sequence). V dropped 1 base and J dropped 0 bases, with 10 bases sitting between them. The CDR3 covers 14 residues. As DNA, the CDR3 is TGTGCCTGGAGTGAGAGTGTTAGCTCCTACGAGCAGTACTTC. It encodes CAWSESVSSYEQYF.

Only a few counts were recorded for this clone. The CDR3 DNA reads as TGTGCCAGCAGTTACATGGGGACTAGCGGACAAGAGACCCAGTACTTC. Translating it yields CASSYMGTSGQETQYF. The chain links TRBV6-6 to TRBJ2-5; 11 bases fit TRBD2. From germline, CDR1 is MNHNY and CDR2 SVGAGI (reference sequence). The junction had 4 bases not matched to a gene; V was cut back by 2 bases and J by 2 bases. This CDR3 contains 16 residues.

This clone was detected only a few times. The chain joins TRBV9 to TRBJ2-5, with D tentatively TRBD2 (6 bases). With 0 bases removed from V and 5 bases from J, the gap between germline ends came to 17 bases. The CDR3 extends over 16 amino acids. Germline values: CDR1 SGDLS, CDR2 YYNGEE. The CDR3 DNA is TGTGCCAGCAGCGTAGAGGGGTGGGCAGGGAGGGAGACCCAGTACTTC. Translated: CASSVEGWAGRETQYF. Full variable domain (missing parts from reference TRBV9 and TRBJ2-5): DSGVTQTPKHLITATGQRVTLRCSPRSGDLSVYWYQQSLDQGLQFLIQYYNGEERAKGNILERFSAQQFPDLHSELNLSSLELGDSALYFCASSVEGWAGRETQYFGPGTRLLVL.

This clone was counted between two and nine times. The gene calls are TRBV5-1 and TRBJ2-1, with 9 bases aligning to TRBD2. Germline V lookup: CDR1 SGHRS, CDR2 YFSETQ. With 4 bases clipped from V and 6 bases from J, the junction kept 11 bases outside the gene matches. The CDR3 has 16 residues. The CDR3 DNA follows: TGCGCCAGCAGCCAGCAGCCTAGCGGGGATCTCAATGAGCAGTTCTTC. Protein: CASSQQPSGDLNEQFF.

The chain uses TRBV5-1 and TRBJ2-2; D might be TRBD1 (5 bases). Looked up from germline, CDR1 is SGHRS and CDR2 is YFSETQ. The CDR3 is 13 residues long. V was clipped by 4 bases and J by 6 bases, with 10 bases between them. CDR3: CASSPLTAGELFF. Here the CDR3 DNA reads TGCGCCAGCAGCCCATTGACAGCCGGGGAGCTGTTTTTT. Drawing the rest from reference TRBV5-1 and TRBJ2-2, the complete variable domain is KAGVTQTPRYLIKTRGQQVTLSCSPISGHRSVSWYQQTPGQGLQFLFEYFSETQRNKGNFPGRFSGRQFSNSRSEMNVSTLELGDSALYLCASSPLTAGELFFGEGSRLTVL.

The CDR3 sequence: CASSDKAGLAYEQYF. CDR3 DNA sequence: TGTGCCAGCAGCGACAAGGCGGGATTGGCCTACGAGCAGTACTTC. This chain joins TRBV7-2 and TRBJ2-7; D perhaps matches TRBD2 (6 bases). This CDR3 is built from 15 residues. Germline V CDR1 and CDR2: SGHTA, FQGNSA. V lost 5 bases, J lost 2 bases, and 16 bases lay in between.

The V and J genes are TRBV19 and TRBJ2-3; 8 bases are shared with TRBD1. With 6 bases clipped from V and 5 bases from J, the junction kept 13 bases outside the gene matches. Germline CDR1 LNHDA, CDR2 SQIVND (reference sequence). The CDR3 is 16 residues long. The CDR3 nucleotides are TGTGCCAGTAGAGGGAGACAGGGGTGGAGAGGAGATACGCAGTATTTT. It yields the protein CASRGRQGWRGDTQYF.

This chain uses TRBV19 with TRBJ2-3; TRBD1 might be the D (6 bases). The CDR3 runs 16 residues. V was pared by 3 bases and J by 3 bases, with 16 bases between. The V gene's germline CDR1 is LNHDA and CDR2 SQIVND (reference sequence). The chain's CDR3 is CASSIFQQGRTDTQYF. As DNA, the CDR3 is TGTGCCAGTAGTATTTTTCAACAGGGTCGAACAGATACGCAGTATTTT.